These T cell receptor beta chains were read from a single sample in a study of naive CD8 T cells in extremely preterm neonates. Assay: immunoSEQ multiplex PCR; the TCRdb copy retains only in-frame clones and omits some. In the table there are roughly 5,400 clones, around 97% of which are singletons. Sample: naive CD8+ T cells from blood. The receptors come from a human donor in good health. CDR3s include the opening cysteine and the closing phenylalanine or tryptophan. Clone size is given for some rows only: seen once, a few or many times, or a class if the clone is expanded.

V,size,J,CDR3
TRBV14,-,TRBJ1-5,CASSLQWGGPGRPQHF
TRBV5-1,-,TRBJ2-7,CASSLGQREVSYEQYF
TRBV6-1,-,TRBJ1-5,CASSEVHSNQPQHF
TRBV4-3,-,-,CASSQEHRPNYEQYF
TRBV27,-,TRBJ2-1,CASSFSGSSYNEQFF
TRBV5-4,-,TRBJ2-1,CASSDLGLSSYNEQFF
TRBV6-1,-,TRBJ2-1,CASSLRVYNEQFF
TRBV28,-,TRBJ2-7,CASSPYLGLAGEMYF
TRBV5-5,-,TRBJ1-1,CASSISTGATNTEAFF
TRBV12-5,-,TRBJ1-6,CANTGPPSPLHF
TRBV7-9,-,TRBJ1-5,CASSFSGFNQPQHF
TRBV28,once,TRBJ1-6,CASSSTGGVLYSYNSPLHF
TRBV4-3,-,TRBJ1-2,CASSQDRRTGPYGYTF
TRBV7-9,-,TRBJ1-2,CASSLGSDRYYGYTF
TRBV19,-,-,CASSIEAEVSEQYF
TRBV5-6,-,TRBJ2-1,CASSLGGNGLAGVKEQFF
TRBV30,-,TRBJ2-3,CAWIQRGSLTDTQYF
TRBV27,once,TRBJ2-3,CASSYIARTGTDTQYF
TRBV7-8,-,TRBJ2-3,CASSPSGSTDTQYF
TRBV11-2,-,TRBJ2-3,CASSLALAGGDTQYF
TRBV19,-,TRBJ1-5,CASSIASGGNQPQHF
TRBV9,-,TRBJ2-5,CASSVEAGGPQEQYF
TRBV5-8,-,TRBJ2-2,CASSLGTVNTGELFF
TRBV7-2,-,TRBJ2-5,CASSLRGSGGLGETQYF
TRBV28,-,TRBJ1-6,CASSPRIRHSYNSPLHF
TRBV5-1,-,TRBJ1-1,CASSLIALGHMNTEAFF
TRBV6-6,-,TRBJ2-3,CASSYKLVSGLDTQYF
TRBV6-5,-,TRBJ1-2,CASSYSAMGAQGYTF
TRBV4-1,-,TRBJ1-6,CASSQELGGNSPLHF
TRBV27,-,TRBJ2-7,CASSLGLAYEQYF
TRBV7-9,-,TRBJ2-5,CASSLPDLKRETQYF
TRBV15,once,TRBJ2-5,CATSRDVAGAWETQYF
TRBV15,-,TRBJ2-1,CATSSGPGYEQFF
TRBV9,-,TRBJ2-1,CASSPSGVYNEQFF
TRBV7-8,-,TRBJ2-5,CASSLLSSGPQETQYF
TRBV4-1,-,TRBJ2-2,CASSQAQGGTGELFF
TRBV27,-,TRBJ2-5,CASLEGETQYF
TRBV4-1,few,TRBJ2-7,CASSLTWGLAAYEQYF
TRBV9,-,TRBJ2-5,CASSVYLSAETQYF
TRBV7-9,-,TRBJ1-4,CASSSGMGQQKLFF
TRBV9,once,TRBJ1-5,CASSVGGGPYSNQPQHF
TRBV10-2,-,TRBJ2-2,CASSELSSGRNTGELFF